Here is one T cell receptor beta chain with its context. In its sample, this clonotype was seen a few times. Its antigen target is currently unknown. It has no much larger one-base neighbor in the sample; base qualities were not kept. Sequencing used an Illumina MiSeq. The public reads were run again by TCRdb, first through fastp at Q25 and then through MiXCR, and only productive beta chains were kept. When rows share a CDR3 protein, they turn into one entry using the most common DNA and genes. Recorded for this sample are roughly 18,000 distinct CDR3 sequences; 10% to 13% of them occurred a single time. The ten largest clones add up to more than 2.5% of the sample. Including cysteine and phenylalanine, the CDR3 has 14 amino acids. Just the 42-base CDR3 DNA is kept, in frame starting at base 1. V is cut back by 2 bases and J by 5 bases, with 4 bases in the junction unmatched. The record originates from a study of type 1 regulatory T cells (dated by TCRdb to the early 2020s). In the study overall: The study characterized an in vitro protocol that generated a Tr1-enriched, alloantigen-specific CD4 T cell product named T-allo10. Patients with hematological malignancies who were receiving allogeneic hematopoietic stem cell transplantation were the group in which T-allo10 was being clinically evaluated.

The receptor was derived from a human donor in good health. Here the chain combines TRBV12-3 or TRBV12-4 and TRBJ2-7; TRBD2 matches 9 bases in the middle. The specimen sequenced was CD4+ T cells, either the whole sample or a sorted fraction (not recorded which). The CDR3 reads CASSLLRTSDEQYF. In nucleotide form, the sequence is TGTGCCAGCAGTTTATTACGGACTAGCGACGAGCAGTACTTC.